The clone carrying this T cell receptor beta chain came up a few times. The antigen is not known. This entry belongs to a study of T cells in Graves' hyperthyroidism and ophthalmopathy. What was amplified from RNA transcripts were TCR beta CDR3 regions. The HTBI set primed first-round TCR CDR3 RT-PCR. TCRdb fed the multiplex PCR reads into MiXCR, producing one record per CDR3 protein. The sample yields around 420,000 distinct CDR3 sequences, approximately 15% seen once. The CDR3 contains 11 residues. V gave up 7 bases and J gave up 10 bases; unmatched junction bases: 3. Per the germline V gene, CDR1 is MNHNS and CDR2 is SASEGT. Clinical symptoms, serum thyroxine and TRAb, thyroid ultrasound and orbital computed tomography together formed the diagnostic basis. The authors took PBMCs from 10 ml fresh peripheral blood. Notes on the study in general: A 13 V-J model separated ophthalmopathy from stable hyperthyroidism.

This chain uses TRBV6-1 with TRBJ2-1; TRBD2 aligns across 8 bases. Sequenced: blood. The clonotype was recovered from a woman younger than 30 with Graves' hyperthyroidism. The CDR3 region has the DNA TGTGCCAGCAACGGCGGGGGGGAGCAGTTCTTC. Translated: CASNGGGEQFF.